This T cell receptor beta chain emerged from a study of vaccination effects on CD4 cells after COVID-19. Study-level background: Post-vaccine draws lagged the second dose by a median of 72 days.

The CDR3 sequence is 15 residues long. Germline loops: CDR1 SGHDT, CDR2 YYEEEE. V was clipped by 1 base and J by 1 base, with 9 bases between them. Study-wide points: No early post-infection timepoints were available in the study, which also included few convalescent patients.

Assay used: immunoSEQ multiplex PCR; TCRdb lists only in-frame clones, some missing. This sample has around 66,000 clones, with 74% found just once. This clone was detected a few times. The antigen is undetermined. A roughly 10-day culture period preceded the isolation of CD4+ T cells. Vaccination of participants consisted of two doses of either the BNT162b2 or mRNA-1273 vaccine. This material consisted of CD4+ T cells from PBMCs cultured without peptide, taken after COVID-19 vaccination. The rearrangement links TRBV5-6 to TRBJ1-5, with D tentatively TRBD1 (5 bases). This receptor was taken from a human donor who received a COVID-19 vaccine. CDR3 sequence reads: CASSLRGTSNQPQHF. CDR3 in DNA: TGTGCCAGCAGCTTGCGAGGGACGAGCAATCAGCCCCAGCATTTT.